Below are 13 T cell receptor beta chains sequenced from a single sample in a study of cytomegalovirus exposure and HLA in healthy donors. 60 Vbeta and 13 Jbeta primers were used in PCR. The repertoire was sequenced with immunoSEQ multiplex PCR; TCRdb's copy has only in-frame clones and lacks some. Altogether about 72,000 clones are present, approximately 78% being singletons, with the ten largest covering over 1.5%. Material for sequencing was PBMCs. These receptors all stem from a man between 18 and 29 years old in good health and CMV-seronegative.

This chain uses TRBV2 with TRBJ2-1, with D possibly matching TRBD2 (7 bases). CDR1 is SNHLY, CDR2 FYNNEI, per germline. The V end lost 8 bases, the J end lost 9 bases, and 17 bases lay between the germline ends. This CDR3 has 13 residues. The CDR3 bases are TGTGCCAGCCTGAGAGGGGGGGGCAGTGAGCAGTTCTTC. This sequence encodes CASLRGGGSEQFF.

The sample holds a few counts of this clone. Other DNA sequences within the sample encode an identical CDR3. V gene TRBV5-1 combines with J gene TRBJ2-3; 14 positions match TRBD2. The CDR3 runs to 15 residues. The V and J ends lost 4 bases and 6 bases, in that order; junction bases with no gene match: 4. Germline V gives CDR1 SGHRS, CDR2 YFSETQ. The CDR3 bases are TGCGCCAGCAGCACGGGACTAGCGGGAGTGGATACGCAGTATTTT. Translated: CASSTGLAGVDTQYF.

The chain combines TRBV29-1 with TRBJ1-1; TRBD1 agrees at 7 bases. Trimming at V came to 4 bases and at J to 8 bases, leaving 7 bases not matched to a gene. CDR1 is SQVTM and CDR2 is ANQGSEA in the germline V gene. CDR3 length: 12 residues. The CDR3 loop is CSVAVGQTEAFF. In DNA, the CDR3 is TGCAGCGTTGCGGTGGGACAGACGGAAGCTTTCTTT.

This clone was detected once. The rearrangement joins TRBV5-6 to TRBJ1-1; tentative D call: TRBD1 (5 bases). Trimming removed 0 bases at V and 1 base at J, with 10 bases between. CDR1 and CDR2 (germline): SGHDT, YYEEEE. The CDR3 extends over 15 amino acids. The CDR3 DNA sequence: TGTGCCAGCAGCTTGGATGGGCAGGGGAACACTGAAGCTTTCTTT. It codes for CASSLDGQGNTEAFF.

Remarks on this clone: Other DNA sequences in the sample encode the same CDR3. The chain links TRBV30 to TRBJ2-7; 11 nucleotides line up with TRBD1. This CDR3 has 15 amino acids. V shed 3 bases, J shed 2 bases, and the junction held 6 bases outside the gene matches. The germline V gene encodes CDR1 GTSNPN and CDR2 SVGIG (reference sequence). The CDR3 reads CAWSVGTGGPYEQYF. Here the CDR3 DNA reads TGTGCCTGGAGCGTTGGGACAGGGGGACCCTACGAGCAGTACTTC. Together with reference TRBV30 and TRBJ2-7, the CDR3 gives the full variable domain: SQTIHQWPATLVQPVGSPLSLECTVEGTSNPNLYWYRQAAGRGLQLLFYSVGIGQISSEVPQNLSASRPQDRQFILSSKKLLLSDSGFYLCAWSVGTGGPYEQYFGPGTRLTVT.

The chain uses TRBV5-6 and TRBJ2-1, with D perhaps TRBD1 (5 bases). The CDR3 is 17 residues long. V lost 0 bases to trimming and J lost 7 bases, with 20 bases between them. CDR1 is SGHDT, CDR2 YYEEEE, per germline. This CDR3 is CASSLGPGLEPWNEQFF. The CDR3 region has the DNA TGTGCCAGCAGCTTGGGTCCAGGGCTCGAACCGTGGAATGAGCAGTTCTTC.

This clone was detected only once. Mismatch with germline at one junction end may stem from a read error. The J gene is TRBJ1-1, the V gene TRBV25-1; TRBD1 matches 7 bases. Germline CDR1 reads MGHDK; CDR2 reads SYGVNS. The CDR3 has 13 residues. CDR3 residues: CASRQGSNTKAFF. The DNA of the CDR3 is TGTGCCAGCAGACAGGGGTCGAACACTAAAGCTTTCTTT.

Turning to this clone: Other DNA sequences within the sample encode an identical CDR3. The chain combines TRBV4-2 with TRBJ1-3, with TRBD1 identical over 7 bases. With V trimmed by 2 bases and J by 0 bases, 13 bases remained unmatched. The CDR3 extends over 19 amino acids. CDR1 and CDR2 (germline): LGHNA, YNFKEQ. As DNA, the CDR3 is TGTGCCAGCAGCCAAACAGAGGGGGCAGTGGGTTCCTCTGGAAACACCATATATTTT. Its protein is CASSQTEGAVGSSGNTIYF.

The chain combines TRBV27 with TRBJ2-2; tentative D call: TRBD2 (6 bases). CDR1 is MNHEY and CDR2 is SMNVEV in the germline V gene (reference sequence). The CDR3 length is 16 residues. Trimming removed 3 bases at V and 1 base at J, with 12 bases between. The CDR3 DNA sequence: TGTGCCAGCAGTTTTTCGCGGGGAATGAACACCGGGGAGCTGTTTTTT. Protein product: CASSFSRGMNTGELFF.

The gene calls are TRBV2 and TRBJ2-3, with D possibly TRBD1 on 6 matching bases. Trimming cost V 6 bases and J 4 bases, with 17 bases left between them. The V gene's germline CDR1 is SNHLY and CDR2 FYNNEI. The CDR3 has 15 residues. CDR3 sequence: CASRQGIGGSDTQYF. The CDR3 DNA reads TGTGCCAGCAGGCAGGGGATCGGTGGGTCAGATACGCAGTATTTT.

This clone showed up just once. V usage is TRBV19 and J usage is TRBJ1-2; 7 nucleotides agree with TRBD1. V was pared by 8 bases and J by 11 bases, with 11 bases of the junction left unmatched. CDR1 is LNHDA, CDR2 SQIVND, per germline (reference sequence). This CDR3 is 12 amino acids long. This CDR3 is CASSRDSFYYTF. The CDR3 DNA reads TGTGCCAGTTCCCGGGACAGTTTCTATTACACCTTC.

This clone has a single count. The chain couples TRBV10-3 to TRBJ2-7, with 8 bases aligning to TRBD1. Germline CDR1 reads ENHRY; CDR2 reads SYGVKD. V gave up 6 bases and J gave up 5 bases; unmatched junction bases: 12. The CDR3 has 15 amino acids. The CDR3, as DNA: TGTGCCATCAGGCGGCCCGGGACAGGTTTCAACGAGCAGTACTTC. Protein sequence: CAIRRPGTGFNEQYF.

In DNA form, the CDR3 reads TGTGCCAGCAGCGAATCGGACAGGGTCCCCCATCAGCCCCAGCATTTT. Protein: CASSESDRVPHQPQHF. The chain couples TRBV7-9 to TRBJ1-5, with 8 positions matching TRBD1. The CDR3 covers 16 residues. Germline CDR1 is SEHNR and CDR2 is FQNEAQ (reference sequence). V shed 5 bases, J shed 5 bases, and the junction held 11 bases outside the gene matches. Full variable domain (missing parts from reference TRBV7-9 and TRBJ1-5): DTGVSQNPRHKITKRGQNVTFRCDPISEHNRLYWYRQTLGQGPEFLTYFQNEAQLEKSRLLSDRFSAERPKGSFSTLEIQRTEQGDSAMYLCASSESDRVPHQPQHFGDGTRLSIL.